This is a list of T cell receptor beta chains from one sample in a study of blood T cell repertoires in COVID-19. Clones were sequenced by immunoSEQ multiplex PCR, and TCRdb holds only the in-frame ones, with some missing. The sample includes around 100,000 clones, under 75% of them seen just once. Sequenced material: peripheral blood. Receptors originate from an older man with acute or convalescent COVID-19. CDR3s include the opening cysteine and the closing phenylalanine or tryptophan. Each record gives: clone size, CDR3 length, J gene, V gene, D gene, CDR3 protein, CDR3 DNA. A D gene is named only where the DNA matches it firmly. Some rows have no size entry. The others give once, few or many, or a class for an expanded clone.

clone_size: -
cdr3_length: 12
j_call: TRBJ2-5
v_call: TRBV29-1
d_call: -
cdr3_aa: CSVELSGETQYF
cdr3_nt: TGCAGCGTTGAACTCTCGGGAGAGACCCAGTACTTC

clone_size: -
cdr3_length: 16
j_call: TRBJ2-3
v_call: TRBV6-6
d_call: TRBD2
cdr3_aa: CATGGDTSGVGGTQYF
cdr3_nt: TGTGCCACCGGGGGGGACACTAGCGGGGTAGGAGGTACGCAGTATTTT

clone_size: -
cdr3_length: 15
j_call: TRBJ2-2
v_call: TRBV9
d_call: TRBD1
cdr3_aa: CASSVTGANTGELFF
cdr3_nt: TGTGCCAGCAGCGTAACAGGGGCAAACACCGGGGAGCTGTTTTTT

clone_size: -
cdr3_length: 14
j_call: TRBJ2-7
v_call: TRBV11-2
d_call: -
cdr3_aa: CASRYGASGYEQYF
cdr3_nt: TGTGCCAGCAGATACGGAGCTTCGGGCTACGAGCAGTACTTC

clone_size: few
cdr3_length: 14
j_call: TRBJ1-2
v_call: TRBV7-8
d_call: TRBD1
cdr3_aa: CASSPDRGVNGYTF
cdr3_nt: TGTGCCAGCAGCCCGGACAGGGGGGTAAATGGCTACACCTTC

clone_size: few
cdr3_length: 14
j_call: TRBJ2-1
v_call: TRBV27
d_call: -
cdr3_aa: CASSVRALANEQFF
cdr3_nt: TGTGCCAGCAGCGTCAGGGCCCTTGCCAATGAGCAGTTCTTC

clone_size: few
cdr3_length: 16
j_call: TRBJ2-1
v_call: TRBV6-5
d_call: -
cdr3_aa: CASSYVRGGTYNEQFF
cdr3_nt: TGTGCCAGCAGTTACGTTCGCGGGGGCACCTACAATGAGCAGTTCTTC

clone_size: -
cdr3_length: 19
j_call: TRBJ2-1
v_call: TRBV11-2
d_call: TRBD2
cdr3_aa: CASSSRWGTSGRALDEQFF
cdr3_nt: TGTGCCAGCAGCTCCCGGTGGGGGACTAGCGGGAGGGCCTTGGATGAGCAGTTCTTC

clone_size: -
cdr3_length: 14
j_call: TRBJ2-2
v_call: TRBV5-1
d_call: -
cdr3_aa: CASAWSSSTGELFF
cdr3_nt: TGCGCCAGCGCTTGGAGCAGCAGCACCGGGGAGCTGTTTTTT

clone_size: few
cdr3_length: 15
j_call: TRBJ2-3
v_call: TRBV7-2
d_call: -
cdr3_aa: CASSLAGLVSDTQYF
cdr3_nt: TGTGCCAGCAGCTTAGCGGGGCTAGTCTCAGATACGCAGTATTTT

clone_size: few
cdr3_length: 14
j_call: TRBJ2-5
v_call: TRBV7-2
d_call: -
cdr3_aa: CASSLRGGSETQYF
cdr3_nt: TGTGCCAGCAGCTTACGTGGAGGGAGCGAGACCCAGTACTTC

clone_size: -
cdr3_length: 18
j_call: TRBJ2-1
v_call: TRBV18
d_call: -
cdr3_aa: CASSPFPTTGEDYNEQFF
cdr3_nt: TGTGCCAGCTCACCCTTCCCGACGACAGGTGAGGACTACAATGAGCAGTTCTTC

clone_size: few
cdr3_length: 11
j_call: TRBJ2-1
v_call: TRBV7-2
d_call: -
cdr3_aa: CASSFGLEQFF
cdr3_nt: TGTGCCAGCAGCTTCGGACTAGAGCAGTTCTTC

clone_size: -
cdr3_length: 18
j_call: TRBJ2-2
v_call: TRBV5-1
d_call: TRBD2
cdr3_aa: CASKTGPSGRGFAGELFF
cdr3_nt: TGCGCCAGCAAGACAGGGCCTAGCGGGAGAGGTTTCGCCGGGGAGCTGTTTTTT

clone_size: -
cdr3_length: 15
j_call: TRBJ2-1
v_call: TRBV7-2
d_call: TRBD2
cdr3_aa: CASEVAGGTYNEQFF
cdr3_nt: TGTGCCAGCGAGGTAGCGGGAGGCACATACAATGAGCAGTTCTTC

clone_size: -
cdr3_length: 12
j_call: TRBJ2-7
v_call: TRBV28
d_call: -
cdr3_aa: CASVGLGDEQYF
cdr3_nt: TGTGCCAGCGTGGGACTTGGGGACGAGCAGTACTTC

clone_size: few
cdr3_length: 13
j_call: TRBJ1-1
v_call: TRBV11-2
d_call: -
cdr3_aa: CASSSNRAREAFF
cdr3_nt: TGTGCCAGCAGCTCGAACAGGGCGCGTGAAGCTTTCTTT

clone_size: few
cdr3_length: 13
j_call: TRBJ1-5
v_call: TRBV12-3/TRBV12-4
d_call: -
cdr3_aa: CASSLALRQPQHF
cdr3_nt: TGTGCCAGCAGTTTAGCGCTCCGGCAGCCCCAGCATTTT

clone_size: -
cdr3_length: 14
j_call: TRBJ1-2
v_call: TRBV2
d_call: -
cdr3_aa: CASSVLLTGSGYTF
cdr3_nt: TGTGCCAGCAGCGTTCTCTTAACAGGGTCCGGCTACACCTTC

clone_size: -
cdr3_length: 10
j_call: TRBJ1-1
v_call: TRBV20-1
d_call: -
cdr3_aa: CLTINTEAFF
cdr3_nt: TGCTTGACAATAAACACTGAAGCTTTCTTT

clone_size: -
cdr3_length: 16
j_call: TRBJ2-5
v_call: TRBV5-6
d_call: TRBD2
cdr3_aa: CASSLGLAGGGETQYF
cdr3_nt: TGTGCCAGCAGCTTGGGTTTAGCGGGAGGCGGAGAGACCCAGTACTTC

clone_size: few
cdr3_length: 14
j_call: TRBJ2-7
v_call: TRBV5-1
d_call: TRBD1
cdr3_aa: CASSFRQGAHEQYF
cdr3_nt: TGCGCCAGCAGCTTTAGACAGGGGGCACACGAGCAGTACTTC

clone_size: once
cdr3_length: 14
j_call: TRBJ2-7
v_call: TRBV7-2
d_call: TRBD2
cdr3_aa: CASSLVGTGGEQYF
cdr3_nt: TGTGCCAGCAGCTTAGTTGGAACCGGGGGGGAGCAGTACTTC

clone_size: few
cdr3_length: 17
j_call: TRBJ2-5
v_call: TRBV5-1
d_call: TRBD2
cdr3_aa: CASSSARRTSPQETQYF
cdr3_nt: TGCGCCAGCAGCTCCGCACGTAGGACTAGCCCCCAAGAGACCCAGTACTTC

clone_size: -
cdr3_length: 15
j_call: TRBJ2-7
v_call: TRBV4-3
d_call: TRBD2
cdr3_aa: CASSQGGGSSYEQYF
cdr3_nt: TGCGCCAGCAGCCAAGGGGGCGGGAGCAGTTACGAGCAGTACTTC

clone_size: few
cdr3_length: 16
j_call: TRBJ2-4
v_call: TRBV11-3
d_call: -
cdr3_aa: CASSLEISGLPDIQYF
cdr3_nt: TGTGCCAGCAGCCTGGAAATCAGCGGGCTCCCGGACATTCAGTACTTC

clone_size: -
cdr3_length: 12
j_call: TRBJ1-1
v_call: TRBV5-1
d_call: -
cdr3_aa: CASRTENTEAFF
cdr3_nt: TGCGCCAGCAGAACAGAGAACACTGAAGCTTTCTTT

clone_size: once
cdr3_length: 16
j_call: TRBJ2-1
v_call: TRBV29-1
d_call: TRBD1
cdr3_aa: CSVEDPGQGATGEQFF
cdr3_nt: TGCAGCGTTGAAGATCCGGGACAGGGGGCTACGGGTGAGCAGTTCTTC

clone_size: -
cdr3_length: 15
j_call: TRBJ2-2
v_call: TRBV6-2/TRBV6-3
d_call: TRBD1
cdr3_aa: CASSSQGARTGELFF
cdr3_nt: TGTGCCAGCAGTTCCCAGGGGGCGCGTACCGGGGAGCTGTTTTTT

clone_size: -
cdr3_length: 13
j_call: TRBJ1-1
v_call: TRBV29-1
d_call: -
cdr3_aa: CSVRRGRDTEAFF
cdr3_nt: TGCAGCGTTCGAAGGGGTAGGGACACTGAAGCTTTCTTT

clone_size: -
cdr3_length: 16
j_call: TRBJ1-4
v_call: TRBV2
d_call: -
cdr3_aa: CASSEGTKGTREKLFF
cdr3_nt: TGTGCCAGCAGTGAGGGGACCAAAGGGACACGGGAAAAACTGTTTTTT

clone_size: once
cdr3_length: 15
j_call: TRBJ2-7
v_call: TRBV7-3
d_call: -
cdr3_aa: CASSAGLGTGNEQYF
cdr3_nt: TGTGCCAGCAGCGCAGGTCTGGGTACGGGGAACGAGCAGTACTTC

clone_size: few
cdr3_length: 14
j_call: TRBJ2-5
v_call: TRBV4-1
d_call: -
cdr3_aa: CASSPEGSPETQYF
cdr3_nt: TGCGCCAGCAGCCCCGAGGGCTCGCCGGAGACCCAGTACTTC

clone_size: few
cdr3_length: 15
j_call: TRBJ2-7
v_call: TRBV7-8
d_call: -
cdr3_aa: CASSLVGGGHYEQYF
cdr3_nt: TGTGCCAGCAGCTTAGTTGGCGGCGGCCATTACGAGCAGTACTTC

clone_size: once
cdr3_length: 16
j_call: TRBJ2-7
v_call: TRBV9
d_call: -
cdr3_aa: CASSVGGDPAYYEQYF
cdr3_nt: TGTGCCAGCAGCGTAGGCGGGGACCCGGCGTACTACGAGCAGTACTTC

clone_size: -
cdr3_length: 16
j_call: TRBJ2-3
v_call: TRBV9
d_call: TRBD2
cdr3_aa: CASSIVAGGGTDTQYF
cdr3_nt: TGTGCCAGCAGCATCGTAGCGGGAGGGGGCACAGATACGCAGTATTTT

clone_size: few
cdr3_length: 17
j_call: TRBJ2-7
v_call: TRBV28
d_call: TRBD2
cdr3_aa: CASSRSGETAGGYEQYF
cdr3_nt: TGTGCCAGCAGCCGGTCTGGGGAGACGGCGGGAGGATACGAGCAGTACTTC

clone_size: -
cdr3_length: 13
j_call: TRBJ2-1
v_call: TRBV6-5
d_call: -
cdr3_aa: CASSYSSRGEQFF
cdr3_nt: TGTGCCAGCAGTTACTCGAGCAGGGGTGAGCAGTTCTTC

clone_size: -
cdr3_length: 15
j_call: TRBJ2-1
v_call: TRBV28
d_call: TRBD1
cdr3_aa: CASSEPGQGFNEQFF
cdr3_nt: TGTGCCAGCAGCGAACCGGGACAGGGGTTCAATGAGCAGTTCTTC

clone_size: -
cdr3_length: 13
j_call: TRBJ2-7
v_call: TRBV28
d_call: TRBD1
cdr3_aa: CASSFDREYEQYF
cdr3_nt: TGTGCCAGCAGTTTCGACAGGGAATACGAGCAGTACTTC

clone_size: -
cdr3_length: 11
j_call: TRBJ2-5
v_call: TRBV6-6
d_call: -
cdr3_aa: CATQGGETQYF
cdr3_nt: TGTGCCACGCAGGGGGGCGAGACCCAGTACTTC

clone_size: -
cdr3_length: 17
j_call: TRBJ2-1
v_call: TRBV15
d_call: TRBD2
cdr3_aa: CATSRVPGLAGVGEQFF
cdr3_nt: TGTGCCACCAGCAGAGTGCCCGGACTAGCGGGAGTCGGTGAGCAGTTCTTC

clone_size: few
cdr3_length: 13
j_call: TRBJ2-1
v_call: TRBV20-1
d_call: -
cdr3_aa: CSASPPKIGEQFF
cdr3_nt: TGCAGTGCTAGTCCCCCAAAAATCGGTGAGCAGTTCTTC

clone_size: -
cdr3_length: 17
j_call: TRBJ1-6
v_call: TRBV28
d_call: TRBD1
cdr3_aa: CASSLELGTGSASPLHF
cdr3_nt: TGTGCCAGCAGTTTAGAACTGGGGACAGGGTCGGCTTCACCCCTCCACTTT

clone_size: -
cdr3_length: 13
j_call: TRBJ2-1
v_call: TRBV7-9
d_call: -
cdr3_aa: CASSPVTYNEQFF
cdr3_nt: TGTGCCAGCAGCCCCGTTACTTACAATGAGCAGTTCTTC

clone_size: -
cdr3_length: 14
j_call: TRBJ2-7
v_call: TRBV15
d_call: TRBD1
cdr3_aa: CATSRLQGFDEQYF
cdr3_nt: TGTGCCACCAGCAGACTACAGGGGTTCGACGAGCAGTACTTC

clone_size: -
cdr3_length: 15
j_call: TRBJ2-1
v_call: TRBV11-3
d_call: -
cdr3_aa: CASSLRIAALNEQFF
cdr3_nt: TGTGCCAGCAGTCTAAGGATAGCGGCTCTAAATGAGCAGTTCTTC

clone_size: -
cdr3_length: 14
j_call: TRBJ2-5
v_call: TRBV5-4
d_call: TRBD1
cdr3_aa: CASSKQGASETQYF
cdr3_nt: TGTGCCAGCAGCAAACAGGGGGCTAGCGAGACCCAGTACTTC

clone_size: few
cdr3_length: 14
j_call: TRBJ2-5
v_call: TRBV7-3
d_call: TRBD2
cdr3_aa: CASSPIAGGETQYF
cdr3_nt: TGTGCCAGCAGCCCCATAGCGGGAGGGGAGACCCAGTACTTC

clone_size: -
cdr3_length: 14
j_call: TRBJ1-4
v_call: TRBV10-3
d_call: -
cdr3_aa: CAISDSGGNEKLFF
cdr3_nt: TGTGCCATCAGTGATTCGGGTGGAAATGAAAAACTGTTTTTT

clone_size: -
cdr3_length: 14
j_call: TRBJ2-7
v_call: TRBV10-3
d_call: -
cdr3_aa: CAIRSGTYSYEQYF
cdr3_nt: TGTGCCATCAGGTCGGGGACTTACTCCTACGAGCAGTACTTC

clone_size: -
cdr3_length: 15
j_call: TRBJ2-1
v_call: TRBV11-2
d_call: TRBD2
cdr3_aa: CASSARLAGGYEQFF
cdr3_nt: TGTGCCAGCAGCGCAAGACTAGCGGGAGGGTATGAGCAGTTCTTC

clone_size: many
cdr3_length: 16
j_call: TRBJ1-4
v_call: TRBV2
d_call: TRBD1
cdr3_aa: CASRTDRGGTNEKLFF
cdr3_nt: TGTGCCAGCAGGACTGACAGGGGTGGAACTAATGAAAAACTGTTTTTT

clone_size: few
cdr3_length: 13
j_call: TRBJ2-3
v_call: TRBV27
d_call: TRBD1
cdr3_aa: CATGTGGHNTQYF
cdr3_nt: TGTGCCACGGGGACAGGGGGGCACAATACGCAGTATTTT

clone_size: -
cdr3_length: 14
j_call: TRBJ1-2
v_call: TRBV29-1
d_call: TRBD1
cdr3_aa: CSVERGQGAYGYTF
cdr3_nt: TGCAGCGTTGAAAGGGGACAGGGGGCGTATGGCTACACCTTC

clone_size: -
cdr3_length: 14
j_call: TRBJ2-1
v_call: TRBV10-3
d_call: TRBD2
cdr3_aa: CAISATGGRNEQFF
cdr3_nt: TGTGCCATCAGTGCGACGGGAGGACGGAATGAGCAGTTCTTC

clone_size: -
cdr3_length: 15
j_call: TRBJ1-5
v_call: TRBV6-6
d_call: -
cdr3_aa: CASSQGIPLGQPQHF
cdr3_nt: TGTGCCAGCAGCCAGGGAATCCCTTTGGGTCAGCCCCAGCATTTT

clone_size: few
cdr3_length: 14
j_call: TRBJ2-2
v_call: TRBV20-1
d_call: -
cdr3_aa: CSASPGFNTGELFF
cdr3_nt: TGCAGTGCTAGTCCCGGTTTTAACACCGGGGAGCTGTTTTTT

clone_size: -
cdr3_length: 14
j_call: TRBJ2-5
v_call: TRBV2
d_call: TRBD2
cdr3_aa: CASSLREGRETQYF
cdr3_nt: TGTGCCAGCAGTCTCCGGGAGGGGCGGGAGACCCAGTACTTC

clone_size: -
cdr3_length: 15
j_call: TRBJ2-5
v_call: TRBV15
d_call: TRBD1
cdr3_aa: CATSRDPGKGATQYF
cdr3_nt: TGTGCCACCAGCAGAGATCCCGGGAAGGGGGCAACCCAGTACTTC